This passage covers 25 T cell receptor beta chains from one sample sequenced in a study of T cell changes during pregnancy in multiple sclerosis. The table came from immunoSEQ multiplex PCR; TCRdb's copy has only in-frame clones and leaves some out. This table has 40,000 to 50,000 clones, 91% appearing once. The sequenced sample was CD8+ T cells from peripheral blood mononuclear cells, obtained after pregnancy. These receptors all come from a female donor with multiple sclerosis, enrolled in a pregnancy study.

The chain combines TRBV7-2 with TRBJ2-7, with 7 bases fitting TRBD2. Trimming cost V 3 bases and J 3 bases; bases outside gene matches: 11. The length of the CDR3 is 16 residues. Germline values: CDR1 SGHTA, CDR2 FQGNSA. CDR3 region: CASSFFGGLDYYEQYF. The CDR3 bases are TGTGCCAGCAGCTTCTTCGGGGGGTTGGACTACTACGAGCAGTACTTC.

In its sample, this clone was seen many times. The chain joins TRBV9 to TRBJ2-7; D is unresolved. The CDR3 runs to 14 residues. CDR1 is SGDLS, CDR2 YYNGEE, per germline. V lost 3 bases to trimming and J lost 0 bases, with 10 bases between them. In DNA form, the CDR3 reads TGTGCCAGCAGCGCATACTCGAGCTCCTACGAGCAGTACTTC. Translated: CASSAYSSSYEQYF. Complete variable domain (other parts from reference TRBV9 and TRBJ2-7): DSGVTQTPKHLITATGQRVTLRCSPRSGDLSVYWYQQSLDQGLQFLIQYYNGEERAKGNILERFSAQQFPDLHSELNLSSLELGDSALYFCASSAYSSSYEQYFGPGTRLTVT.

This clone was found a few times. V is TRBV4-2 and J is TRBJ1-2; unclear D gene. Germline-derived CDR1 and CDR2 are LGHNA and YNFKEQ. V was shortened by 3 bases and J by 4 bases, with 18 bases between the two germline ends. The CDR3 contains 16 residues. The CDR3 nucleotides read TGTGCCAGCAGCCATGACCCAGAGGAGCTTTTCTATGGCTACACCTTC. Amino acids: CASSHDPEELFYGYTF.

CDR3 sequence (DNA): TGTGCCAGCAGCTTCGGTAGCGGGGGGGTTCGGTTCTTC. Protein: CASSFGSGGVRFF. The chain carries TRBV5-6 and TRBJ2-1, with 11 bases lining up with TRBD2. V dropped 2 bases and J dropped 15; count of bases not matched to a gene: 7. This CDR3 comprises 13 residues. Germline V gives CDR1 SGHDT, CDR2 YYEEEE.

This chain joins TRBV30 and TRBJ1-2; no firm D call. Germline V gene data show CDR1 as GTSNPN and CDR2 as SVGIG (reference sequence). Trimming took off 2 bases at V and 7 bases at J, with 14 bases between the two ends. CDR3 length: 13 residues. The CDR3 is CAWSPGGSVGYTF. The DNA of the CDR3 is TGTGCCTGGAGTCCGGGTGGCAGCGTTGGCTACACCTTC. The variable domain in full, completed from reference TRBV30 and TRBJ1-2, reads SQTIHQWPATLVQPVGSPLSLECTVEGTSNPNLYWYRQAAGRGLQLLFYSVGIGQISSEVPQNLSASRPQDRQFILSSKKLLLSDSGFYLCAWSPGGSVGYTFGSGTRLTVV.

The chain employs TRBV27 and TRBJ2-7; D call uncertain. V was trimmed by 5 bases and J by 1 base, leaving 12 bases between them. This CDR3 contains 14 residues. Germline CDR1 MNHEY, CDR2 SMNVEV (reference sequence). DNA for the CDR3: TGTGCCAGCAGTCCCTTCCTGGAGTCCTACGAGCAGTACTTC. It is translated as CASSPFLESYEQYF.

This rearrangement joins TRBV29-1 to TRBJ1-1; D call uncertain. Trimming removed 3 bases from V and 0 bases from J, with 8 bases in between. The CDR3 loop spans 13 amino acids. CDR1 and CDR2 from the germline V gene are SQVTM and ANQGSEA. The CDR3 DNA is TGCAGCGTTGATGACAAATTGAACACTGAAGCTTTCTTT. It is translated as CSVDDKLNTEAFF.

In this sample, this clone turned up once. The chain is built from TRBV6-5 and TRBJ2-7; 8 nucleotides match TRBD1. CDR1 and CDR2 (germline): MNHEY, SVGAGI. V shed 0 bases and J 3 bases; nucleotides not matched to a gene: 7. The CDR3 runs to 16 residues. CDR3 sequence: CASSYSISGGYYEQYF. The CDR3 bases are TGTGCCAGCAGTTACTCGATTTCAGGGGGCTACTACGAGCAGTACTTC.

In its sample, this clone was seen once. Here the CDR3 DNA reads TGTGCCAGCAGAGCAGACAGGGGTATTACCGGGGAGCTGTTTTTT. This codes for CASRADRGITGELFF. This sequence joins TRBV7-9 and TRBJ2-2, with 8 nucleotides matching TRBD1. Germline V gene lookup returns CDR1 SEHNR and CDR2 FQNEAQ (reference sequence). This CDR3 is 15 amino acids long. Unmatched junction bases numbered 8, after V lost 6 bases and J lost 5 bases.

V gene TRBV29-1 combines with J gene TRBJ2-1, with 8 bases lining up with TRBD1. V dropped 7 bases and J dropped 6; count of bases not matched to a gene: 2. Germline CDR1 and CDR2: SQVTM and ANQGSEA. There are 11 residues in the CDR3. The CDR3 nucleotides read TGCAGCGGGGACAGGTTCAATGAGCAGTTCTTC. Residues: CSGDRFNEQFF.

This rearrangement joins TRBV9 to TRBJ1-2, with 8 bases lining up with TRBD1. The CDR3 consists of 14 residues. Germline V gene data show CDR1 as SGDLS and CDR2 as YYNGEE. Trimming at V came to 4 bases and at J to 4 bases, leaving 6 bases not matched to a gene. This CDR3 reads CASSPEQGVYGYTF. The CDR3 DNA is TGTGCCAGCAGCCCGGAACAGGGGGTCTATGGCTACACCTTC.

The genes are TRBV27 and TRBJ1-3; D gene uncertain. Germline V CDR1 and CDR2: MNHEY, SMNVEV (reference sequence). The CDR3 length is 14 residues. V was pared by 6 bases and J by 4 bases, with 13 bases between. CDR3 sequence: CASSPALEGNTIYF. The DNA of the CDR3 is TGTGCCAGCAGCCCCGCCCTGGAGGGAAACACCATATATTTT.

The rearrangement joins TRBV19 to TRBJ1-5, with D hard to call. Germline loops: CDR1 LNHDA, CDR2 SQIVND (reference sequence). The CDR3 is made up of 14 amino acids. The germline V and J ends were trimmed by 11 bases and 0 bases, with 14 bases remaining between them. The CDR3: CAAQGDYSNQPQHF. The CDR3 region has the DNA TGTGCCGCCCAAGGAGATTATAGCAATCAGCCCCAGCATTTT.

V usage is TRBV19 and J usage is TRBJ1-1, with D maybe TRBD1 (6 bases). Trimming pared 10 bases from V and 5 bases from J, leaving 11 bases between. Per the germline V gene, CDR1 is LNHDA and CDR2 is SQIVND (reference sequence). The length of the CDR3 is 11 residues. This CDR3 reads CATEGGTEAFF. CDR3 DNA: TGTGCCACCGAGGGGGGGACTGAAGCTTTCTTT.

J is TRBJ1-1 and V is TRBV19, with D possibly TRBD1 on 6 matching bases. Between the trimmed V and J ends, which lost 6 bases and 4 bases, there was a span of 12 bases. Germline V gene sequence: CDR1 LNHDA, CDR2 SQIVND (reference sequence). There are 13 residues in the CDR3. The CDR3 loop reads CASSWGPVTEAFF. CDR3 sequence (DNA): TGTGCCAGTAGCTGGGGGCCGGTCACTGAAGCTTTCTTT. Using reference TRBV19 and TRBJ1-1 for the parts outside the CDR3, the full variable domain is DGGITQSPKYLFRKEGQNVTLSCEQNLNHDAMYWYRQDPGQGLRLIYYSQIVNDFQKGDIAEGYSVSREKKESFPLTVTSAQKNPTAFYLCASSWGPVTEAFFGQGTRLTVV.

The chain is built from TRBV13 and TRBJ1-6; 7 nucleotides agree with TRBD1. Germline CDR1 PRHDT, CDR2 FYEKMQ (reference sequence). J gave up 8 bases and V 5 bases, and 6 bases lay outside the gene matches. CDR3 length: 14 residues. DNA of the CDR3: TGTGCCAGCAGCCACGGACAGGCTTATTCACCCCTCCACTTT. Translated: CASSHGQAYSPLHF.

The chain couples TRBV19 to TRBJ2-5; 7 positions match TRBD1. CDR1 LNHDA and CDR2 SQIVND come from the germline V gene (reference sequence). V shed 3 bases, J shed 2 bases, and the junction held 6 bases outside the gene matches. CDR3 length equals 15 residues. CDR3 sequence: CASSILQGVQETQYF. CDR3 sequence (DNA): TGTGCCAGTAGTATCTTGCAGGGGGTACAAGAGACCCAGTACTTC.

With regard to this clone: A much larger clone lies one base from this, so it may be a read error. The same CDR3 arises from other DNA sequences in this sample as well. CDR3 coding DNA: TGTGCCAGCAGTGGACTAGCGGGGGGGCCAGATACGCAGTATTTT. Translating it yields CASSGLAGGPDTQYF. V usage is TRBV6-1 and J usage is TRBJ2-3; 14 bases are shared with TRBD2. Per the germline V gene, CDR1 is MNHNS and CDR2 is SASEGT. This CDR3 is 15 amino acids long. V was clipped by 4 bases and J by 4 bases; unmatched bases: 1.

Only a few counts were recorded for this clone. CDR3 sequence: CASSFERDQPQHF. CDR3 coding DNA: TGTGCCAGCAGCTTCGAGCGGGACCAGCCCCAGCATTTT. The chain has TRBV7-6 and TRBJ1-5; possibly TRBD1 for D (5 bases). The CDR3 is 13 amino acids. The V gene's germline CDR1 is SGHVS and CDR2 FNYEAQ. Trimming took 3 bases from V and 7 from J, leaving 10 bases between them.

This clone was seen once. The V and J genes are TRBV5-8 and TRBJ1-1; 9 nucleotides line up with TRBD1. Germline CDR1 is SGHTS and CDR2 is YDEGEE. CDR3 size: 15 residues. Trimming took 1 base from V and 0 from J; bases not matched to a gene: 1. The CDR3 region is CASSLRQGVNTEAFF. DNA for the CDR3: TGTGCCAGCAGCTTGAGACAGGGGGTGAACACTGAAGCTTTCTTT.

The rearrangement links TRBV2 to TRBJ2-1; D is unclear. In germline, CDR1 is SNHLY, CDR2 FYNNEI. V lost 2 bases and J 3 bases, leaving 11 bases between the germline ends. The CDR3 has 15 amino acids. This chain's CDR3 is CASSEMALDYNEQFF. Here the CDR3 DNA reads TGTGCCAGCAGTGAAATGGCCCTCGACTACAATGAGCAGTTCTTC.

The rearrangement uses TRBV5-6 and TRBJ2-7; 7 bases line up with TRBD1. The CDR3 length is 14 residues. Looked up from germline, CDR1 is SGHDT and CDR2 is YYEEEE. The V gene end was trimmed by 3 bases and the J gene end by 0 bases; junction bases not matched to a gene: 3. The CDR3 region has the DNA TGTGCCAGCAGCTGGGGACAGAGCTCCTACGAGCAGTACTTC. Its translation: CASSWGQSSYEQYF.

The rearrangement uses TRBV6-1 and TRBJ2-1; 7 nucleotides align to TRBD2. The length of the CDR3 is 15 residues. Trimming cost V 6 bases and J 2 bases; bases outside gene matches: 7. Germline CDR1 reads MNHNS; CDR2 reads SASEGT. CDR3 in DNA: TGTGCCAGCAGCCCCAGGGAGGGAGCCTACAATGAGCAGTTCTTC. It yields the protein CASSPREGAYNEQFF.

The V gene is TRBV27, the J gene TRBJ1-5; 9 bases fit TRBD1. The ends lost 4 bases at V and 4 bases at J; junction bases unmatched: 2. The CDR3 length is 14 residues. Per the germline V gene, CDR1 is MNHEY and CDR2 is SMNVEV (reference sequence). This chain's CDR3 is CASSSGTGNQPQHF. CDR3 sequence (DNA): TGTGCCAGCAGTTCCGGGACAGGGAATCAGCCCCAGCATTTT.

CDR3: CASSWETNEQYF. The CDR3 DNA sequence: TGTGCCAGCTCCTGGGAGACGAACGAGCAGTACTTC. The V call is TRBV18, the J call TRBJ2-7, with TRBD2 as a possible D gene (5 bases). Germline V gene lookup returns CDR1 KGHSH and CDR2 LQKENI. The CDR3 sequence is 12 residues long. V lost 6 bases, J lost 5 bases, and 11 bases lay in between. Full variable domain (outside the CDR3, taken from reference TRBV18 and TRBJ2-7): NAGVMQNPRHLVRRRGQEARLRCSPMKGHSHVYWYRQLPEEGLKFMVYLQKENIIDESGMPKERFSAEFPKEGPSILRIQQVVRGDSAAYFCASSWETNEQYFGPGTRLTVT.